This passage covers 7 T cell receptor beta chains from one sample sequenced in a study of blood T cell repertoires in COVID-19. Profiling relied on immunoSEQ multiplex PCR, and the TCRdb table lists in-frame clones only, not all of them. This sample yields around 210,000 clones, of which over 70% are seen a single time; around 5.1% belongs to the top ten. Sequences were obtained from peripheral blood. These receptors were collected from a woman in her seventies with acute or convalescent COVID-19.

The CDR3 region is CAGLEGSSYNEQFF. CDR3 nucleotide sequence: TGTGCCGGACTTGAAGGCAGCTCCTACAATGAGCAGTTCTTC. J is TRBJ2-1 and V is TRBV2; tentatively, D is TRBD2 (5 bases). CDR1 and CDR2 (germline): SNHLY, FYNNEI. Trimming cost V 11 bases and J 0 bases, with 14 bases left between them. The CDR3 totals 14 residues.

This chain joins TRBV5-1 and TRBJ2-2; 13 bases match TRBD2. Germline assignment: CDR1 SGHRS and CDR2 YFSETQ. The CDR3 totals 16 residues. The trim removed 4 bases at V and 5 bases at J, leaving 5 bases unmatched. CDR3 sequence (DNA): TGCGCCAGCAGCGAGGGGACTAGCGGGATGACCGGGGAGCTGTTTTTT. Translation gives CASSEGTSGMTGELFF.

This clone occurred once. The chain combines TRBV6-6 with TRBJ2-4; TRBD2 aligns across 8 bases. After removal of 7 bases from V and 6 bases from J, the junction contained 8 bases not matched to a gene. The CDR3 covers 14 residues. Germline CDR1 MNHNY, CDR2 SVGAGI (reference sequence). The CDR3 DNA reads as TGTGCCAGCACCGGGGGGGGGCTTGGAAACATTCAGTACTTC. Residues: CASTGGGLGNIQYF.

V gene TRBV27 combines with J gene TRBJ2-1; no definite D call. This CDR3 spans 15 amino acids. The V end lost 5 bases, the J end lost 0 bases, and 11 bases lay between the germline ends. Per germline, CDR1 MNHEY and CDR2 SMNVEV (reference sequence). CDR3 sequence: CASSARYSSYNEQFF. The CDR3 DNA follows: TGTGCCAGCAGTGCCCGATACAGCTCCTACAATGAGCAGTTCTTC.

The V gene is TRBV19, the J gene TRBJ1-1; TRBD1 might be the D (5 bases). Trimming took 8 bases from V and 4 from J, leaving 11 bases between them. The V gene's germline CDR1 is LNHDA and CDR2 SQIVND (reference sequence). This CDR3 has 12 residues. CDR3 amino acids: CASGEGPTEAFF. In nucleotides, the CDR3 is TGTGCCAGTGGGGAGGGGCCCACTGAAGCTTTCTTT.

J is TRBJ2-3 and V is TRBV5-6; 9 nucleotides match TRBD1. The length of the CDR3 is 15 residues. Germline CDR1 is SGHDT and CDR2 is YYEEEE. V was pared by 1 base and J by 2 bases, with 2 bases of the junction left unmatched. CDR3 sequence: CASSLWDRDTDTQYF. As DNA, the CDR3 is TGTGCCAGCAGCTTGTGGGACAGGGACACAGATACGCAGTATTTT.

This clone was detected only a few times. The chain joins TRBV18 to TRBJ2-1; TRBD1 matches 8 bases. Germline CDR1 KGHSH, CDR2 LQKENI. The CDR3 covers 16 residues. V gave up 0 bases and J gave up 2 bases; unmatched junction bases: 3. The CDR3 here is CASSPPDRVTYNEQFF. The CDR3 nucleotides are TGTGCCAGCTCACCACCGGACAGGGTTACCTACAATGAGCAGTTCTTC.